Below are 5 T cell receptor beta chains sequenced from a single sample in a study of T-cell reconstitution after alpha-beta-depleted transplantation in children. Unique molecular identifiers tagged the TCRbeta library. One entry per CDR3 protein, called by TCRdb with MiXCR from the PCR reads. Counted here are about a million distinct CDR3 sequences, about 29% occurring once; the ten biggest clones make up about 28%. Sequenced here: PBMCs, mostly from graft donor cells, sampled 360 days after TCRalphabeta/CD19-depleted stem cell transplant. The receptors stem from a boy in the first two years of life who had a stem cell transplant for SCID, so the T cells may come from the graft donor.

Of note for this clonotype: The conserved phenylalanine or tryptophan normally closing the CDR3 is absent here, so this likely arose from a read error. J is TRBJ2-3 and V is TRBV28; 9 bases line up with TRBD1. The CDR3 has 15 amino acids. CDR1 MDHEN and CDR2 SYDVKM come from the germline V gene. The J segment lost 5 bases and the V segment lost 5 bases, leaving 8 bases of the junction unmatched. Here the CDR3 reads CASSIPGQGRDTQYL. In DNA, the CDR3 is TGTGCCAGCAGTATCCCGGGACAGGGACGAGATACGCAGTATTTA.

This clonotype was observed at least ten times. The CDR3 here is CASSLSGGNEKLFF. The CDR3 bases are TGTGCCAGCAGTTTATCCGGGGGAAATGAAAAACTGTTTTTT. This sequence joins TRBV28 and TRBJ1-4; the D gene is possibly TRBD1 (5 bases). The CDR3 is 14 amino acids. Trimming cost V 1 base and J 5 bases, with 8 bases left between them. CDR1 and CDR2 (germline): MDHEN, SYDVKM.

The J gene is TRBJ2-5, the V gene TRBV5-5; D is possibly TRBD2 (5 bases). CDR3 size: 14 residues. V was clipped by 0 bases and J by 6 bases, with 12 bases between them. Germline CDR1 is SGHKS and CDR2 is YYEKEE (reference sequence). This CDR3 is CASSLVVVGKTQYF. DNA for the CDR3: TGTGCCAGCAGCTTGGTAGTCGTCGGGAAGACCCAGTACTTC.

This clonotype was seen a handful of times. CDR3 nucleotide sequence: TGTGCCAGCAGTTCTCAGCTCGGTAGGGGCAGGAACACTGAAGCTTTCTTT. Translated, it gives CASSSQLGRGRNTEAFF. This sequence joins TRBV12-3 or TRBV12-4 and TRBJ1-1; possible D gene TRBD1, 5 bases. V lost 4 bases, J lost 1 base, and 19 bases lay in between. The CDR3 consists of 17 residues.

This clonotype turned up a few times. J is TRBJ2-1 and V is TRBV12-3 or TRBV12-4; 8 positions match TRBD2. Trimming took 2 bases from V and 10 from J; bases not matched to a gene: 10. This CDR3 has 15 amino acids. The CDR3 is CASSLYPGGVGEQFF. The CDR3 region has the DNA TGTGCCAGCAGTTTATATCCGGGAGGGGTTGGGGAGCAGTTCTTC.